Listed here are 25 T cell receptor beta chains from one sample, sequenced in a study of molecular identifiers for immune sequencing clone quantification. TCRdb reanalysed the PCR reads using MiXCR and keeps one entry per CDR3 protein. This sample yields roughly 8,000 distinct CDR3 sequences, of which 35% are seen a single time; over 6.5% belongs to the top ten. Sequencing used naive CD8+ T cells from blood, with Jurkat cell RNA spiked in. Indicated subset: FACS-sorted CD8+CD4-CCR7+CD45RA+ naive T cells. The receptors stem from a human donor in good health. Some libraries in this study had Jurkat cell RNA spiked in.

This clonotype was recorded a few times. A much larger clone lies one base from this, so it may be a read error. The rearrangement links TRBV7-2 to TRBJ2-3; D is uncertain. Germline assignment: CDR1 SGHTA and CDR2 FQGNSA. The CDR3 contains 16 residues. The germline V and J ends were trimmed by 5 bases and 4 bases, with 19 bases remaining between them. CDR3 loop: CASSPQVGGSADTQYF. The DNA of the CDR3 is TGTGCCAGCAGCCCCCAGGTGGGCGGAAGCGCAGATACGCAGTATTTT.

The CDR3 protein is CASGSGLAVTDTQYF. DNA of the CDR3: TGTGCCAGCGGCTCGGGACTAGCGGTCACAGATACGCAGTATTTT. The chain carries TRBV13 and TRBJ2-3, with TRBD2 matching over 11 bases. This CDR3 has 15 residues. After removal of 8 bases from V and 2 bases from J, the junction contained 6 bases not matched to a gene. CDR1 is PRHDT, CDR2 FYEKMQ, per germline (reference sequence).

This clonotype was seen more than once but under ten times. The chain has TRBV13 and TRBJ1-5, with D possibly TRBD1 on 5 matching bases. CDR1 and CDR2 (germline): PRHDT, FYEKMQ (reference sequence). This CDR3 is 13 amino acids long. The V end lost 5 bases, the J end lost 7 bases, and 12 bases lay between the germline ends. The CDR3 region has the DNA TGTGCCAGCAGCCTGCTTGGGGGGCAGCCCCAGCATTTT. Amino acid sequence: CASSLLGGQPQHF.

The genes are TRBV28 and TRBJ1-1; D is possibly TRBD1 (6 bases). The CDR3 is made up of 14 amino acids. Per germline, CDR1 MDHEN and CDR2 SYDVKM. V gave up 7 bases and J gave up 7 bases, with 19 bases separating them. CDR3 sequence reads: CASTLNRDMFEAFF. In DNA form, the CDR3 reads TGTGCCAGCACCCTCAACCGGGACATGTTTGAAGCTTTCTTT. The variable domain in full, with the rest retrieved from reference TRBV28 and TRBJ1-1, is DVKVTQSSRYLVKRTGEKVFLECVQDMDHENMFWYRQDPGLGLRLIYFSYDVKMKEKGDIPEGYSVSREKKERFSLILESASTNQTSMYLCASTLNRDMFEAFFGQGTRLTVV.

This clonotype has only a few counts. V gene TRBV19 combines with J gene TRBJ2-7; possibly TRBD2 for D (6 bases). CDR3 length: 15 residues. V was cut by 3 bases and J by 2 bases, with 14 bases left in between. The germline V gene encodes CDR1 LNHDA and CDR2 SQIVND (reference sequence). CDR3 DNA sequence: TGTGCCAGTAGTATCGTATTGCGCGGGACCTACGAGCAGTACTTC. Protein product: CASSIVLRGTYEQYF.

As for this clonotype: Being one base from a much bigger clone, this may be a read error. This chain joins TRBV28 and TRBJ1-5; D perhaps matches TRBD1 (6 bases). The CDR3 length is 14 residues. Germline V gene sequence: CDR1 MDHEN, CDR2 SYDVKM. The CDR3 nucleotides are TGTGCCGGCAGCGGACAGTCGCCGCGGCAGCCCCAGCATTTT. Encoded protein: CAGSGQSPRQPQHF.

This sequence joins TRBV24-1 and TRBJ2-7; possible D gene TRBD1, 5 bases. The V end lost 3 bases, the J end lost 2 bases, and 10 bases lay between the germline ends. The CDR3 covers 14 residues. CDR1 and CDR2 (germline): KGHDR, SFDVKD. The CDR3 loop reads CATSDKTATYEQYF. The CDR3 region has the DNA TGTGCCACCAGTGATAAGACAGCCACCTACGAGCAGTACTTC.

The chain couples TRBV20-1 to TRBJ2-7, with 7 bases lining up with TRBD1. Trimming cost V 2 bases and J 0 bases; bases outside gene matches: 4. CDR3 size: 14 residues. Germline V gene sequence: CDR1 DFQATT, CDR2 SNEGSKA (reference sequence). As DNA, the CDR3 is TGCAGTGCTAGACGGGACAGAAACTCCTACGAGCAGTACTTC. Translating gives CSARRDRNSYEQYF.

The chain recombines TRBV9 with TRBJ2-2, with TRBD2 matching 13 bases. The CDR3 is 16 residues long. V was pared by 4 bases and J by 4 bases, with 4 bases of the junction left unmatched. The V gene's germline CDR1 is SGDLS and CDR2 YYNGEE. The CDR3 sequence: CASSMGTSGTTGELFF. The CDR3 region has the DNA TGTGCCAGCAGCATGGGGACTAGCGGGACCACCGGGGAGCTGTTTTTT. Using reference TRBV9 and TRBJ2-2 for the parts outside the CDR3, the full variable domain is DSGVTQTPKHLITATGQRVTLRCSPRSGDLSVYWYQQSLDQGLQFLIQYYNGEERAKGNILERFSAQQFPDLHSELNLSSLELGDSALYFCASSMGTSGTTGELFFGEGSRLTVL.

The V and J genes are TRBV7-9 and TRBJ2-7, with TRBD1 matching 8 bases. The germline V gene has CDR1 SEHNR and CDR2 FQNEAQ (reference sequence). The V segment lost 1 base and the J segment 2 bases; nucleotides outside the gene matches: 4. The CDR3 is 15 amino acids. The CDR3 DNA is TGTGCCAGCAGCTTAGGGACAGGGCTTGCCTACGAGCAGTACTTC. Its translation is CASSLGTGLAYEQYF. The full variable domain, with the rest looked up from reference TRBV7-9 and TRBJ2-7, is DTGVSQNPRHKITKRGQNVTFRCDPISEHNRLYWYRQTLGQGPEFLTYFQNEAQLEKSRLLSDRFSAERPKGSFSTLEIQRTEQGDSAMYLCASSLGTGLAYEQYFGPGTRLTVT.

This rearrangement joins TRBV12-3 or TRBV12-4 to TRBJ2-3, with TRBD1 matching over 8 bases. The CDR3 runs 18 residues. With V trimmed by 1 base and J by 5 bases, 14 bases remained unmatched. CDR3 coding DNA: TGTGCCAGCAGTTTAGGGACAGGGCTAGGGAAGGACGGAGATACGCAGTATTTT. Translation: CASSLGTGLGKDGDTQYF.

This clonotype counts as medium-sized (0.01 to 0.1%). One end of the junction does not line up with germline, which may come from a read error. The chain uses TRBV7-2 and TRBJ1-4; 7 bases are shared with TRBD1. Germline V gene data show CDR1 as SGHTA and CDR2 as FQGNSA. The CDR3 is made up of 15 amino acids. The CDR3 reads CASSIAGGYNEKLFF. In DNA, the CDR3 is TGTGCCAGCAGCATAGCAGGGGGTTACAATGAAAAACTGTTTTTT.

As regards this clonotype: A read error may be the cause here, since a much bigger clone is one base away. This rearrangement joins TRBV7-8 to TRBJ2-7; D tentatively fits TRBD1 or TRBD2 (5 bases each). V was trimmed by 5 bases and J by 0 bases, leaving 11 bases between them. The CDR3 has 14 amino acids. The V gene's germline CDR1 is SGHVS and CDR2 FQNEAQ. The CDR3 spells CASSPRDHSYEQYF. CDR3 nucleotide sequence: TGTGCCAGCAGCCCCCGGGACCACTCCTACGAGCAGTACTTC.

Only a few counts were recorded for this clonotype. The genes are TRBV7-9 and TRBJ2-3; perhaps TRBD1 as D (6 bases). The germline gives CDR1 SEHNR, CDR2 FQNEAQ (reference sequence). Trimming stripped 3 bases from V and 0 bases from J, with 19 bases between. This CDR3 is 18 amino acids long. The CDR3 sequence: CASSLGALWFSSTDTQYF. CDR3 sequence (DNA): TGTGCCAGCAGCTTGGGGGCCCTGTGGTTTTCTAGCACAGATACGCAGTATTTT.

By share, this clonotype ranks as medium-sized. V and J are TRBV13 and TRBJ2-7; TRBD2 aligns across 14 bases. Trimming took 3 bases from V and 5 from J; bases not matched to a gene: 3. The CDR3 loop spans 15 amino acids. Germline V lookup: CDR1 PRHDT, CDR2 FYEKMQ (reference sequence). As DNA, the CDR3 is TGTGCCAGCAGCTTCGGACTAGCGGGAGGCCACGAGCAGTACTTC. The encoded protein is CASSFGLAGGHEQYF.

As regards this clonotype: A much more abundant neighbour one base away suggests this may be a read error. In DNA, the CDR3 is TGCAGCGTTGAGGGCCCAGCAGGGGTTAGCACCGAGGAGCTGTTTTTT. It translates to CSVEGPAGVSTEELFF. The J gene is TRBJ2-2, the V gene TRBV29-1; D is perhaps TRBD1 (6 bases). Germline V gene sequence: CDR1 SQVTM, CDR2 ANQGSEA. The CDR3 length is 16 residues.

Notes on this clonotype: Germline is not matched at one junction end, which may reflect a read error. The chain carries TRBV7-2 and TRBJ1-1; D is undetermined. CDR1 is SGHTA and CDR2 is FQGNSA in the germline V gene. This CDR3 region has 15 residues. In DNA form, the CDR3 reads TGTGCCAACAGCTTAGTTTTGGACGTGAACACTGAAGCTTTCTTT. This gives the protein CANSLVLDVNTEAFF.

A note on this clonotype: A read error may be the cause here, since a much bigger clone is one base away. CDR3 amino acids: CASRDLREIAGGSQETQYF. CDR3 sequence (DNA): TGTGCCAGCAGAGATCTCCGGGAGATAGCGGGAGGTAGTCAAGAGACCCAGTACTTC. The gene calls are TRBV2 and TRBJ2-5; 10 bases line up with TRBD2. The germline V gene encodes CDR1 SNHLY and CDR2 FYNNEI. CDR3 length: 19 residues. V shed 6 bases and J 2 bases; nucleotides not matched to a gene: 18.

Notes on this clonotype: A much larger clone is a single base away; this may be a read error. This CDR3 is missing its conserved last phenylalanine or tryptophan, likely due to a read error. V usage is TRBV5-6 and J usage is TRBJ1-1, with D possibly TRBD1 on 6 matching bases. V was clipped by 4 bases and J by 3 bases, with 16 bases between them. The CDR3 loop spans 15 amino acids. Germline CDR1 is SGHDT and CDR2 is YYEEEE. CDR3 region: CASSPGAAGYTEAFS. CDR3 coding DNA: TGTGCCAGCAGCCCAGGGGCGGCCGGGTACACTGAAGCTTTCTCT.

This rearrangement joins TRBV5-5 to TRBJ1-5; D gene unclear. With 2 bases removed from V and 0 bases from J, the gap between germline ends came to 6 bases. Germline loops: CDR1 SGHKS, CDR2 YYEKEE (reference sequence). The CDR3 is 14 residues long. The DNA for the CDR3 is TGTGCCAGCAGCTTAGGGTATAGCAATCAGCCCCAGCATTTT. It codes for CASSLGYSNQPQHF.

This clonotype appeared a few times. J is TRBJ2-3 and V is TRBV4-2; 10 bases align to TRBD2. The CDR3 sequence is 15 residues long. CDR1 is LGHNA and CDR2 is YNFKEQ in the germline V gene. The V and J ends lost 1 base and 6 bases, in that order; junction bases with no gene match: 4. The CDR3 DNA is TGTGCCAGCAGCCAAGGGGCTAGCGGGAGTGATACGCAGTATTTT. Translation: CASSQGASGSDTQYF.

Concerning this clonotype: This could be a read error, since a much larger clone is one nucleotide away. The chain recombines TRBV28 with TRBJ2-2, with TRBD2 as a possible D gene (5 bases). The germline V gene has CDR1 MDHEN and CDR2 SYDVKM. This CDR3 has 15 residues. Trimming stripped 11 bases from V and 2 bases from J, with 18 bases between. CDR3 nucleotide sequence: TGTGCCTCCGAGGGCGGTCTTGTAAACACCGGGGAGCTGTTTTTT. It is translated as CASEGGLVNTGELFF.

The CDR3 here is CASSLLGRGGHEQYF. The CDR3 bases are TGTGCCAGCAGTTTATTGGGCAGGGGTGGACACGAGCAGTACTTC. The V gene is TRBV28, the J gene TRBJ2-7, with D perhaps matching TRBD1 (6 bases). Trimming took 1 base from V and 5 from J, leaving 15 bases between them. The CDR3 totals 15 residues. Per the germline V gene, CDR1 is MDHEN and CDR2 is SYDVKM.

On this clonotype: A much larger clone is a single base away; this may be a read error. The chain combines TRBV28 with TRBJ2-3; D call uncertain. In germline, CDR1 is MDHEN, CDR2 SYDVKM. There are 14 residues in the CDR3. Trimming cost V 3 bases and J 1 base, with 8 bases left between them. The CDR3 nucleotides read TGTGCCAGCAGTTTTGTCGGCGGCACAGATACGCAGTATTTT. It yields the protein CASSFVGGTDTQYF.

A word on this clonotype: The junction shows a germline mismatch at one end, possibly a read error. This rearrangement joins TRBV28 to TRBJ1-5; D unclear. There are 14 residues in the CDR3. From germline, CDR1 is MDHEN and CDR2 SYDVKM. The CDR3 is CASSFRPANQHQHF. As DNA, the CDR3 is TGTGCCAGCAGTTTCCGGCCGGCAAATCAGCACCAGCATTTT.